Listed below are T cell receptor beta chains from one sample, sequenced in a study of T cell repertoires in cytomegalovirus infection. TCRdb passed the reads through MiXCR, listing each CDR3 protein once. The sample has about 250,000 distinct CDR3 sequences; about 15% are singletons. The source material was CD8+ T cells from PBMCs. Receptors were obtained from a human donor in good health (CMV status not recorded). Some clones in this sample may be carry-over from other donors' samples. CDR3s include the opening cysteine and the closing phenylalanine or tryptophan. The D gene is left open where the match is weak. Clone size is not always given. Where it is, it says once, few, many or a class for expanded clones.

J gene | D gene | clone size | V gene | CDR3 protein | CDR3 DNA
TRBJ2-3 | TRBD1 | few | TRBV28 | CASLFRQGSDTQYF | TGTGCCAGCCTTTTTCGACAGGGCTCAGATACGCAGTATTTT
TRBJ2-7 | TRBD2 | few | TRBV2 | CASTGRAYEQYF | TGTGCCAGCACAGGGAGGGCCTACGAGCAGTACTTC
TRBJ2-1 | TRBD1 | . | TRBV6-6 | CASSYFPGGPGQFF | TGTGCCAGCAGTTACTTCCCAGGGGGTCCAGGGCAGTTCTTC
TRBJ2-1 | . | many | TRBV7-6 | CASSSGDTTYNEQFF | TGTGCCAGCAGCTCCGGGGACACTACCTACAATGAGCAGTTCTTC
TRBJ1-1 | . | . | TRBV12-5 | CASGFSGVRNTEAFF | TGTGCTAGTGGTTTTTCGGGGGTGAGGAACACTGAAGCTTTCTTT
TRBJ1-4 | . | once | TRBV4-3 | CASSQEGFQISGEKLFF | TGCGCCAGCAGCCAAGAAGGGTTCCAAATATCCGGTGAAAAACTGTTTTTT
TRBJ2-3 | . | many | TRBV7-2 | CASSLSGGAGTDTQYF | TGTGCCAGCAGCTTATCCGGGGGCGCGGGCACAGATACGCAGTATTTT
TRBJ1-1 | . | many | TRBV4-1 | CASSLSAGTEAFF | TGCGCCAGCAGCCTTAGTGCGGGCACTGAAGCTTTCTTT
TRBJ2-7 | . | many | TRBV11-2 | CASSLAPSPTYEQYF | TGTGCCAGCAGCTTAGCCCCTAGCCCTACCTACGAGCAGTACTTC
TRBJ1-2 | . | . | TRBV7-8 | CASSSGHEGYTF | TGTGCCAGCAGCTCGGGACACGAGGGCTACACCTTC
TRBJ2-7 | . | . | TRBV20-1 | CSARDPDLLYEQYF | TGCAGTGCTAGAGACCCGGACCTCCTTTACGAGCAGTACTTC
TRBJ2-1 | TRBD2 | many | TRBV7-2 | CASSYRLAGRNEQFF | TGTGCCAGCAGCTACAGACTAGCGGGGAGGAATGAGCAGTTCTTC
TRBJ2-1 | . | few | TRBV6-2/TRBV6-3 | CASSYFGQEPYNEQFF | TGTGCCAGCAGTTACTTTGGGCAGGAGCCCTACAATGAGCAGTTCTTC
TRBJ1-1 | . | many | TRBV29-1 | CSVEEGVGTEAFF | TGCAGCGTTGAAGAGGGGGTAGGGACTGAAGCTTTCTTT
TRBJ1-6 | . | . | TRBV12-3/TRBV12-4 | CASQSHYNSPLHF | TGTGCCAGTCAATCTCACTATAATTCACCCCTCCACTTT
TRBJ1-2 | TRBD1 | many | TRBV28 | CASSLGQELDGYTF | TGTGCCAGCAGCCTCGGACAGGAACTCGATGGCTACACCTTC
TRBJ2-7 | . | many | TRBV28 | CASSSRIDGRSYEQYF | TGTGCCAGCAGTTCCAGAATTGATGGCCGGTCCTACGAGCAGTACTTC
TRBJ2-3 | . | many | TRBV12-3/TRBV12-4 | CASSPYGTQYF | TGTGCCAGCAGTCCCTATGGGACGCAGTATTTT
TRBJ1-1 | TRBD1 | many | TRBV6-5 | CASSYSRTGDTEAFF | TGTGCCAGCAGTTACTCGAGGACAGGGGATACTGAAGCTTTCTTT
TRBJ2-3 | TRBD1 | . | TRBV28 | CASSTPDRGDTDTQYF | TGTGCCAGCAGCACACCGGACAGGGGCGACACAGATACGCAGTATTTT
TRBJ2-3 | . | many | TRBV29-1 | CSVRTGTDTQYF | TGCAGCGTCAGGACAGGCACAGATACGCAGTATTTT
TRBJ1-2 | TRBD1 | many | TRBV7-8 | CASSSYRGTDYGYTF | TGTGCCAGCAGCTCCTATCGCGGGACAGACTATGGCTACACCTTC
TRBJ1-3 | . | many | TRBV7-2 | CASSFSRTAGNTIYF | TGTGCCAGCAGCTTCTCCAGGACAGCTGGAAACACCATATATTTT
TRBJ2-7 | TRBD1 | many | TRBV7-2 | CASSLETGTYYEQYF | TGTGCCAGCAGCTTAGAGACAGGGACCTACTACGAGCAGTACTTC
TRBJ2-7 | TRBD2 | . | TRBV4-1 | CASSQKTSGGDEQYF | TGCGCCAGCAGCCAAAAGACTAGCGGGGGGGACGAGCAGTACTTC
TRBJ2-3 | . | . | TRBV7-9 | CASSPRAGSQTDTQYF | TGTGCCAGCAGCCCGCGGGCGGGCAGTCAGACAGATACGCAGTATTTT
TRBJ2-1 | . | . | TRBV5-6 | CASSEPYNEQFF | TGTGCCAGCAGTGAACCCTACAATGAGCAGTTCTTC
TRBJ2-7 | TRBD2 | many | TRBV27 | CASSPSGGRTYEQYF | TGTGCCAGCAGCCCTAGCGGGGGGCGTACCTACGAGCAGTACTTC
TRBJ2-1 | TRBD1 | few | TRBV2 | CASSERGDRGLNEQFF | TGTGCCAGCAGTGAACGGGGGGACAGGGGGCTGAATGAGCAGTTCTTC
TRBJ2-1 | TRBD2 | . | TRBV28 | CASRPRGPGGYNEQFF | TGTGCCAGCAGACCCAGAGGCCCGGGGGGTTACAATGAGCAGTTCTTC
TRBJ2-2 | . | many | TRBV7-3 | CASSPPRGMGELFF | TGTGCCAGCAGCCCGCCAAGGGGGATGGGGGAGCTGTTTTTT
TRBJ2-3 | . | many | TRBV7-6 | CASSLGVDTQYF | TGTGCCAGCAGCTTAGGGGTGGATACGCAGTATTTT
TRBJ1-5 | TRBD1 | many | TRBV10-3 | CAISESTLLGGQKTQPQHF | TGTGCCATCAGTGAGTCGACTCTTTTAGGGGGACAGAAGACTCAGCCCCAGCATTTT
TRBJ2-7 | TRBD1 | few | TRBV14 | CASSQGTGGFYEQYF | TGTGCCAGCAGCCAAGGGACAGGGGGCTTCTACGAGCAGTACTTC
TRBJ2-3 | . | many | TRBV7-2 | CASSPRGYTFTDTQYF | TGTGCCAGCAGCCCAAGAGGGTATACTTTCACAGATACGCAGTATTTT